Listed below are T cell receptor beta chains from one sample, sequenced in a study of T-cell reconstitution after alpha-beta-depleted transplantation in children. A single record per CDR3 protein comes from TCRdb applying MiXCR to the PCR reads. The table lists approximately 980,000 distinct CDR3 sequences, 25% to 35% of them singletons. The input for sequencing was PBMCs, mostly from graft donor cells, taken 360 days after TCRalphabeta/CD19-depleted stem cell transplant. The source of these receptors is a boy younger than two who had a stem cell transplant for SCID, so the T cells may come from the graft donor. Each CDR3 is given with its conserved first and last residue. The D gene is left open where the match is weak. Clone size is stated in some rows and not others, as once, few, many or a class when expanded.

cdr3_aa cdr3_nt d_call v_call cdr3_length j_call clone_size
CASSPQGSWLGEGPNYGYTF TGTGCCAGCAGCCCACAAGGTTCGTGGCTGGGAGAGGGTCCTAACTATGGCTACACCTTC NA TRBV5-4 20 TRBJ1-2 NA
CASAWGPTNTGELFF TGTGCCAGCGCTTGGGGACCGACGAACACCGGGGAGCTGTTTTTT NA TRBV7-2 15 TRBJ2-2 NA
CASSYSGGVEQYF TGTGCCAGCAGTTACTCCGGCGGGGTCGAGCAGTACTTC NA TRBV6-5 13 TRBJ2-7 NA
CSVVGVLAKNIQYF TGCAGCGTTGTAGGGGTCTTAGCCAAAAACATTCAGTACTTC NA TRBV29-1 14 TRBJ2-4 few
CASRTDRGIGNTIYF TGTGCCAGCAGGACGGACAGGGGAATTGGAAACACCATATATTTT TRBD1 TRBV6-1 15 TRBJ1-3 NA
CARGGGTPAHEQFF TGTGCCAGAGGGGGGGGGACCCCAGCCCATGAGCAGTTCTTC NA TRBV2 14 TRBJ2-1 NA
CASSAWAGNRNTQYF TGTGCCAGCAGCGCTTGGGCAGGGAACCGGAATACGCAGTATTTT NA TRBV7-2 15 TRBJ2-3 few
CASSLGTSGGDEQFF TGTGCCAGCAGCTTAGGGACTAGCGGGGGTGATGAGCAGTTCTTC TRBD2 TRBV11-2 15 TRBJ2-1 many
CASSFGGGGPYEQYF TGTGCCAGCAGCTTTGGGGGGGGCGGCCCCTACGAGCAGTACTTC NA TRBV7-2 15 TRBJ2-7 few
CASNNRALSTDEQFF TGTGCCAGCAACAACCGGGCCCTGAGTACGGATGAGCAGTTCTTC NA TRBV12-3/TRBV12-4 15 TRBJ2-1 NA
CSARDRDSTANYGYTF TGCAGTGCTAGAGACCGGGACAGCACCGCTAACTATGGCTACACCTTC TRBD1 TRBV20-1 16 TRBJ1-2 NA
CASSQGPGQGLSTEAFF TGCGCCAGCAGCCAAGGTCCGGGACAGGGATTGAGCACTGAAGCTTTCTTT TRBD1 TRBV4-3 17 TRBJ1-1 few
CASSPRLGGTEAFF TGTGCCAGCAGCCCAAGGCTCGGGGGCACTGAAGCTTTCTTT NA TRBV7-6 14 TRBJ1-1 few
CSARAQGHYGYTF TGCAGTGCTAGGGCACAGGGGCACTATGGCTACACCTTC TRBD1 TRBV20-1 13 TRBJ1-2 few
CASSPRGPTSYEQYF TGCGCCAGCAGCCCACGGGGTCCCACTTCCTACGAGCAGTACTTC NA TRBV5-1 15 TRBJ2-7 NA
CASSPDRNNYGYTF TGCGCCAGCAGCCCCGACAGAAATAACTATGGCTACACCTTC NA TRBV4-3 14 TRBJ1-2 few
CASSPGEGHSLYEQYF TGCGCCAGCAGCCCTGGCGAAGGACACAGTCTCTACGAGCAGTACTTC NA TRBV5-1 16 TRBJ2-7 NA
CSGGQGLDWPGGLGTQYF TGCAGCGGGGGACAGGGCCTAGACTGGCCCGGTGGGTTGGGTACGCAGTATTTT TRBD1 TRBV29-1 18 TRBJ2-3 few
CASSPGSTGAYNEQFF TGCGCCAGCAGCCCCGGATCCACCGGGGCGTACAATGAGCAGTTCTTC NA TRBV5-1 16 TRBJ2-1 few
CSASDWAAPYEQYF TGCAGTGCTAGTGATTGGGCAGCCCCCTACGAGCAGTACTTC NA TRBV20-1 14 TRBJ2-7 NA
CSARPPGGSTDTQYF TGCAGTGCTAGACCCCCGGGGGGGAGCACAGATACGCAGTATTTT TRBD2 TRBV20-1 15 TRBJ2-3 few
CASSPPGRGVQPQHF TGTGCCAGCAGCCCTCCAGGCAGGGGTGTTCAGCCCCAGCATTTT NA TRBV4-2 15 TRBJ1-5 NA
CSALKGEETQYF TGCAGTGCTTTGAAGGGGGAAGAGACCCAGTACTTC NA TRBV20-1 12 TRBJ2-5 NA
CASSLTPSSGANVLTF TGTGCCAGCAGTTTGACACCTAGCTCTGGGGCCAACGTCCTGACTTTC NA TRBV6-5 16 TRBJ2-6 few
CASSRNRGEGNEQFF TGTGCCAGCAGCCGAAACAGGGGAGAGGGCAATGAGCAGTTCTTC TRBD1 TRBV16 15 TRBJ2-1 NA
CATSREVQGWTEAFF TGTGCCACCAGCAGAGAGGTACAGGGTTGGACTGAAGCTTTCTTT NA TRBV15 15 TRBJ1-1 NA
CSAMGLGADTQYF TGCAGTGCCATGGGACTAGGCGCAGATACGCAGTATTTT TRBD2 TRBV20-1 13 TRBJ2-3 NA
CASSPSGRGNEQFF TGTGCCAGCAGTCCATCCGGACGGGGCAATGAGCAGTTCTTC NA TRBV6-2/TRBV6-3 14 TRBJ2-1 many
CASSGDNYEQYF TGTGCCAGCAGCGGGGACAACTACGAGCAGTACTTC NA TRBV9 12 TRBJ2-7 few
CASSLARDYPTDTQYF TGTGCCAGCAGCTTAGCTAGGGACTACCCCACAGATACGCAGTATTTT TRBD2 TRBV11-2 16 TRBJ2-3 many
CASSLYAQRRSTEAFF TGTGCCAGCAGCCTCTACGCACAGAGACGGAGCACTGAAGCTTTCTTT NA TRBV12-3/TRBV12-4 16 TRBJ1-1 few
CASSLAPGTGGFYEQYF TGTGCCAGCAGTTTAGCGCCGGGGACAGGAGGCTTCTACGAGCAGTACTTC TRBD1 TRBV12-3/TRBV12-4 17 TRBJ2-7 NA
CSARGRAYSNQPQHF TGCAGTGCTAGGGGCAGGGCATATAGCAATCAGCCCCAGCATTTT NA TRBV20-1 15 TRBJ1-5 NA
CASSSGGAEEQYF TGTGCCAGCAGCTCCGGGGGGGCCGAAGAGCAGTACTTC TRBD2 TRBV7-2 13 TRBJ2-7 NA
CSAGGASPLHF TGCAGTGCAGGAGGGGCTTCACCCCTCCACTTT NA TRBV20-1 11 TRBJ1-6 few
CASSRLEGLNQPQHF TGTGCCAGCAGCCGGTTAGAGGGCCTCAATCAGCCCCAGCATTTT NA TRBV7-6 15 TRBJ1-5 NA
CASSSPQGLSPLHF TGTGCCAGCAGCTCACCCCAGGGTTTGTCACCCCTCCACTTT NA TRBV7-8 14 TRBJ1-6 NA
CSVVLAGGGNIQYF TGCAGCGTTGTACTAGCGGGGGGCGGAAACATTCAGTACTTC TRBD2 TRBV29-1 14 TRBJ2-4 NA
CATSALGQGNEQYF TGTGCCACCAGTGCCCTAGGACAGGGTAACGAGCAGTACTTC TRBD1 TRBV24-1 14 TRBJ2-7 few
CSVEGRGNYNEQFF TGCAGCGTTGAGGGGCGGGGAAACTACAATGAGCAGTTCTTC NA TRBV29-1 14 TRBJ2-1 few
CASSPGVGSWKYF TGTGCCAGCAGTCCCGGCGTCGGCAGTTGGAAGTACTTC NA TRBV28 13 TRBJ2-7 few
CASSPIARGGTEAFF TGCGCCAGCAGCCCCATTGCCAGGGGCGGCACTGAAGCTTTCTTT NA TRBV5-1 15 TRBJ1-1 NA
CASSLDRFSYEQYF TGTGCCAGCAGCTTGGACAGATTCTCCTACGAGCAGTACTTC NA TRBV7-2 14 TRBJ2-7 many
CASRVEVGETQYF TGCGCCAGCAGGGTGGAAGTGGGCGAGACCCAGTACTTC NA TRBV5-1 13 TRBJ2-5 NA
CASSNRLALMTSEQFF TGCGCCAGCAGCAACCGTCTAGCGCTAATGACGAGCGAGCAGTTCTTC NA TRBV5-1 16 TRBJ2-1 few
CASSPLDRVTNEQFF TGTGCCAGCTCACCACTGGACAGGGTCACAAATGAGCAGTTCTTC TRBD1 TRBV18 15 TRBJ2-1 few
CASSPLSAAGAPDTQYF TGTGCCAGCAGTCCATTATCGGCGGCGGGGGCACCAGATACGCAGTATTTT NA TRBV12-3/TRBV12-4 17 TRBJ2-3 NA
CASSDSGLLWTQYF TGTGCCAGCAGCGACTCAGGGTTACTCTGGACCCAGTACTTC NA TRBV7-8 14 TRBJ2-5 NA
CASSSPLDEKLFF TGTGCCAGCAGCTCGCCGCTGGATGAAAAACTGTTTTTT NA TRBV7-6 13 TRBJ1-4 few
CASSFYKQGEQNQPQHF TGTGCCAGCAGCTTCTATAAACAGGGAGAACAAAATCAGCCCCAGCATTTT NA TRBV7-8 17 TRBJ1-5 NA
CASTMSTDTQYF TGTGCCAGCACCATGAGCACAGATACGCAGTATTTT NA TRBV7-2 12 TRBJ2-3 many
CASSPWDRGDNEQFF TGTGCCAGCAGCCCGTGGGACAGGGGGGACAATGAGCAGTTCTTC TRBD1 TRBV3-1 15 TRBJ2-1 NA